Listed below are T cell receptor beta chains from one sample, sequenced in a study of T cell responses to AZD1222 COVID-19 vaccine. Sequencing used immunoSEQ multiplex PCR; TCRdb keeps in-frame clones, though not all of them. The table shows roughly 140,000 clones, with around 88% occurring only once. The sample consisted of peripheral blood, taken on day 0 of AZD1222 vaccination. The receptors were gathered from an adult in good health. The CDR3 runs from the conserved cysteine through the conserved F or W. Each record gives: V gene, D gene, J gene, clone size, CDR3 protein, CDR3 DNA. The D gene is left open where the match is weak. Clone size, where shown, is once, few, many, or a class for clones that have expanded.

V gene: TRBV28
D gene: TRBD2
J gene: TRBJ2-3
clone size: once
CDR3 protein: CASSLIAGGQDTQYF
CDR3 DNA: TGTGCCAGCAGTTTAATCGCGGGGGGCCAGGATACGCAGTATTTT

V gene: TRBV4-1
D gene: TRBD1
J gene: TRBJ1-2
clone size: NA
CDR3 protein: CASSQPRQGNGYTF
CDR3 DNA: TGCGCCAGCAGCCAGCCTCGACAGGGAAATGGCTACACCTTC

V gene: TRBV11-2
D gene: NA
J gene: TRBJ1-5
clone size: NA
CDR3 protein: CASSHTDQPQHF
CDR3 DNA: TGTGCCAGCAGCCATACGGATCAGCCCCAGCATTTT

V gene: TRBV9
D gene: NA
J gene: TRBJ1-3
clone size: NA
CDR3 protein: CASSVHPTGTTYSGNTIYF
CDR3 DNA: TGTGCCAGCAGCGTCCATCCCACCGGGACAACCTACTCTGGAAACACCATATATTTT

V gene: TRBV2
D gene: NA
J gene: TRBJ1-2
clone size: NA
CDR3 protein: CASRPDGNYGYTF
CDR3 DNA: TGTGCCAGCAGACCCGACGGGAACTATGGCTACACCTTC

V gene: TRBV18
D gene: NA
J gene: TRBJ1-3
clone size: NA
CDR3 protein: CASGRTGLSGNTIYF
CDR3 DNA: TGTGCCAGCGGCCGAACGGGCCTTTCTGGAAACACCATATATTTT

V gene: TRBV18
D gene: NA
J gene: TRBJ1-2
clone size: NA
CDR3 protein: CASSPRDASYGYTF
CDR3 DNA: TGTGCCAGCTCACCCCGAGACGCCTCCTATGGCTACACCTTC

V gene: TRBV6-4
D gene: NA
J gene: TRBJ1-5
clone size: NA
CDR3 protein: CASNKEPQHF
CDR3 DNA: TGTGCCAGCAACAAGGAGCCCCAGCATTTT

V gene: TRBV7-3
D gene: NA
J gene: TRBJ1-1
clone size: NA
CDR3 protein: CASSLVGMVQNTEAFF
CDR3 DNA: TGTGCCAGCAGCTTGGTTGGGATGGTGCAGAACACTGAAGCTTTCTTT

V gene: TRBV29-1
D gene: NA
J gene: TRBJ1-1
clone size: NA
CDR3 protein: CSVDAREAFF
CDR3 DNA: TGCAGCGTTGATGCAAGAGAAGCTTTCTTT

V gene: TRBV6-1
D gene: NA
J gene: TRBJ1-2
clone size: NA
CDR3 protein: CASSELGANYGYTF
CDR3 DNA: TGTGCCAGCAGTGAATTGGGGGCTAATTATGGCTACACCTTC

V gene: TRBV7-9
D gene: NA
J gene: TRBJ1-6
clone size: few
CDR3 protein: CASTRLVDGGNSPLHF
CDR3 DNA: TGTGCCAGCACCCGACTGGTGGACGGAGGAAATTCACCCCTCCACTTT

V gene: TRBV9
D gene: NA
J gene: TRBJ2-1
clone size: NA
CDR3 protein: CASSVDPGQFSYNEQFF
CDR3 DNA: TGTGCCAGCAGCGTAGACCCTGGACAGTTCTCCTACAATGAGCAGTTCTTC

V gene: TRBV5-6
D gene: TRBD1
J gene: TRBJ1-6
clone size: NA
CDR3 protein: CASSYPSRGRNSPLHF
CDR3 DNA: TGTGCCAGCAGCTACCCCTCCAGGGGGCGAAATTCACCCCTCCACTTT

V gene: TRBV7-6
D gene: TRBD1
J gene: TRBJ1-5
clone size: NA
CDR3 protein: CASSLDRGQPQHF
CDR3 DNA: TGTGCCAGCAGCCTCGACAGGGGTCAGCCCCAGCATTTT

V gene: TRBV2
D gene: NA
J gene: TRBJ1-2
clone size: NA
CDR3 protein: CASSEGRPPTF
CDR3 DNA: TGTGCCAGCAGTGAAGGGAGGCCCCCCACCTTC

V gene: TRBV30
D gene: NA
J gene: TRBJ1-1
clone size: NA
CDR3 protein: CAWRALGTEAFF
CDR3 DNA: TGTGCCTGGAGGGCCTTGGGCACTGAAGCTTTCTTT

V gene: TRBV5-6
D gene: NA
J gene: TRBJ2-3
clone size: NA
CDR3 protein: CASSSRDTDTQYF
CDR3 DNA: TGTGCCAGCAGCTCCCGGGACACAGATACGCAGTATTTT

V gene: TRBV20-1
D gene: NA
J gene: TRBJ2-7
clone size: few
CDR3 protein: CSAFDYEQYF
CDR3 DNA: TGCAGTGCTTTCGACTACGAGCAGTACTTC

V gene: TRBV5-5
D gene: NA
J gene: TRBJ1-2
clone size: few
CDR3 protein: CASSLGDYHPTF
CDR3 DNA: TGTGCCAGCAGCTTGGGGGACTACCATCCCACCTTC

V gene: TRBV2
D gene: NA
J gene: TRBJ1-6
clone size: NA
CDR3 protein: CASSDVVYNSPLHF
CDR3 DNA: TGTGCCAGCAGTGACGTTGTGTATAATTCACCCCTCCACTTT

V gene: TRBV27
D gene: NA
J gene: TRBJ1-6
clone size: NA
CDR3 protein: CASSPGRSGSPLHF
CDR3 DNA: TGTGCCAGCAGTCCGGGACGATCGGGATCACCCCTCCACTTT

V gene: TRBV29-1
D gene: NA
J gene: TRBJ1-1
clone size: once
CDR3 protein: CSGGDSEAFF
CDR3 DNA: TGCAGCGGGGGGGATTCTGAAGCTTTCTTT

V gene: TRBV20-1
D gene: TRBD1
J gene: TRBJ2-2
clone size: NA
CDR3 protein: CSASEFGQGPLGELFF
CDR3 DNA: TGCAGTGCTAGTGAATTCGGACAGGGGCCCTTAGGGGAGCTGTTTTTT

V gene: TRBV6-5
D gene: NA
J gene: TRBJ1-2
clone size: NA
CDR3 protein: CASSYSMAEAYGYTF
CDR3 DNA: TGTGCCAGCAGTTACTCGATGGCTGAGGCCTATGGCTACACCTTC

V gene: TRBV29-1
D gene: NA
J gene: TRBJ1-1
clone size: NA
CDR3 protein: CSVLNPGGMNTEAFF
CDR3 DNA: TGCAGCGTGCTAAACCCCGGCGGGATGAACACTGAAGCTTTCTTT

V gene: TRBV7-9
D gene: NA
J gene: TRBJ1-5
clone size: NA
CDR3 protein: CASSLRRDQPQHF
CDR3 DNA: TGTGCCAGCAGCTTGCGCAGGGATCAGCCCCAGCATTTT

V gene: TRBV15
D gene: NA
J gene: TRBJ1-3
clone size: NA
CDR3 protein: CATSRQAGNRGSGNTIYF
CDR3 DNA: TGTGCCACCAGCCGACAAGCCGGAAATAGGGGTTCTGGAAACACCATATATTTT

V gene: TRBV6-5
D gene: NA
J gene: TRBJ1-2
clone size: NA
CDR3 protein: CASSYGTDYGYTF
CDR3 DNA: TGTGCCAGCAGTTACGGTACCGACTATGGCTACACCTTC

V gene: TRBV5-1
D gene: NA
J gene: TRBJ1-4
clone size: few
CDR3 protein: CASSSGRADEKLFF
CDR3 DNA: TGCGCCAGCAGCTCAGGCCGGGCTGATGAAAAACTGTTTTTT

V gene: TRBV3-1/TRBV3-2
D gene: TRBD1
J gene: TRBJ1-6
clone size: NA
CDR3 protein: CASSRTTGGSYNSPLHF
CDR3 DNA: TGTGCCAGCAGCCGCACCACAGGGGGCTCCTATAATTCACCCCTCCACTTT

V gene: TRBV9
D gene: NA
J gene: TRBJ2-2
clone size: NA
CDR3 protein: CASSVLVSGTGELFF
CDR3 DNA: TGTGCCAGCAGCGTACTAGTCAGTGGCACCGGGGAGCTGTTTTTT

V gene: TRBV15
D gene: NA
J gene: TRBJ1-5
clone size: NA
CDR3 protein: CATSRGKGQPQHF
CDR3 DNA: TGTGCCACCAGCAGAGGGAAAGGACAGCCCCAGCATTTT

V gene: TRBV19
D gene: NA
J gene: TRBJ1-4
clone size: NA
CDR3 protein: CASSSDRITEKLFF
CDR3 DNA: TGTGCCAGTAGTAGCGACAGGATCACCGAAAAACTGTTTTTT

V gene: TRBV28
D gene: NA
J gene: TRBJ2-6
clone size: once
CDR3 protein: CASSLRQRAGANVLTF
CDR3 DNA: TGTGCCAGCAGTTTACGACAGAGAGCTGGGGCCAACGTCCTGACTTTC

V gene: TRBV4-1
D gene: NA
J gene: TRBJ1-5
clone size: NA
CDR3 protein: CASSYRLIANQPQHF
CDR3 DNA: TGCGCCAGCAGCTACAGGCTTATCGCCAATCAGCCCCAGCATTTT

V gene: TRBV29-1
D gene: NA
J gene: TRBJ2-7
clone size: NA
CDR3 protein: CSVVSSFLEQYF
CDR3 DNA: TGCAGCGTTGTTTCCAGCTTCCTCGAGCAGTACTTC

V gene: TRBV6-5
D gene: TRBD1
J gene: TRBJ1-2
clone size: NA
CDR3 protein: CASSMTGTYGYTF
CDR3 DNA: TGTGCCAGCAGTATGACAGGGACCTATGGCTACACCTTC

V gene: TRBV7-7
D gene: NA
J gene: TRBJ1-1
clone size: NA
CDR3 protein: CASSPLRNTEAFF
CDR3 DNA: TGTGCCAGCAGCCCCCTAAGGAACACTGAAGCTTTCTTT

V gene: TRBV7-2
D gene: NA
J gene: TRBJ2-6
clone size: NA
CDR3 protein: CASGEASGANVLTF
CDR3 DNA: TGTGCCAGCGGAGAGGCTTCTGGGGCCAACGTCCTGACTTTC

V gene: TRBV5-5
D gene: NA
J gene: TRBJ1-6
clone size: once
CDR3 protein: CASSPGPLWDSPLHF
CDR3 DNA: TGTGCCAGCAGCCCCGGCCCGCTTTGGGATTCACCCCTCCACTTT

V gene: TRBV5-1
D gene: NA
J gene: TRBJ1-1
clone size: NA
CDR3 protein: CASSLEEGGYTEAFF
CDR3 DNA: TGCGCCAGCAGCTTGGAGGAGGGGGGATACACTGAAGCTTTCTTT

V gene: TRBV7-9
D gene: NA
J gene: TRBJ2-2
clone size: NA
CDR3 protein: CASSQEGDGELFF
CDR3 DNA: TGTGCCAGCAGCCAAGAGGGGGACGGGGAGCTGTTTTTT

V gene: TRBV5-1
D gene: NA
J gene: TRBJ2-1
clone size: once
CDR3 protein: CASSVGAMYNEQFF
CDR3 DNA: TGCGCCAGCAGCGTCGGGGCTATGTACAATGAGCAGTTCTTC

V gene: TRBV5-1
D gene: NA
J gene: TRBJ2-7
clone size: NA
CDR3 protein: CASRYLSGTYYEQYF
CDR3 DNA: TGCGCCAGCCGATATCTATCGGGGACTTACTACGAGCAGTACTTC

V gene: TRBV27
D gene: NA
J gene: TRBJ1-2
clone size: NA
CDR3 protein: CASSLRGNGYTF
CDR3 DNA: TGTGCCAGCAGTTTACGAGGGAATGGCTACACCTTC

V gene: TRBV5-4
D gene: NA
J gene: TRBJ2-1
clone size: NA
CDR3 protein: CASSLDPDSYNEQFF
CDR3 DNA: TGTGCCAGCAGCTTAGATCCTGACTCCTACAATGAGCAGTTCTTC

V gene: TRBV28
D gene: NA
J gene: TRBJ2-7
clone size: NA
CDR3 protein: CASSPSGAGLKEQYF
CDR3 DNA: TGTGCCAGCAGTCCTTCCGGGGCGGGCCTAAAGGAGCAGTACTTC

V gene: TRBV19
D gene: TRBD1
J gene: TRBJ2-2
clone size: once
CDR3 protein: CASSASTGTVGELFF
CDR3 DNA: TGTGCCAGTAGTGCCTCGACAGGGACAGTCGGGGAGCTGTTTTTT